Listed here are 20 T cell receptor beta chains from one sample, sequenced in a study of shared clonotypes between healthy human individuals. TCRdb's copy holds only in-frame clones and misses some; the assay was immunoSEQ multiplex PCR. The table includes roughly 490,000 clones, about 82% detected once. Source material: PBMCs. These receptors were collected from a middle-aged woman in good health. Some clones in this sample may be carry-over from other donors' samples.

The chain is built from TRBV11-3 and TRBJ1-6; no definite D call. CDR1 is SGHNT and CDR2 is YENEEA in the germline V gene. The CDR3 runs to 13 residues. V lost 1 base, J lost 10 bases, and 8 bases lay in between. CDR3 sequence: CASSLGGSSPLHF. As DNA, the CDR3 is TGTGCCAGCAGCTTAGGAGGCAGCTCACCCCTCCACTTT. Full variable domain (missing parts from reference TRBV11-3 and TRBJ1-6): EAGVVQSPRYKIIEKKQPVAFWCNPISGHNTLYWYLQNLGQGPELLIRYENEEAVDDSQLPKDRFSAERLKGVDSTLKIQPAELGDSAVYLCASSLGGSSPLHFGNGTRLTVT.

The V and J genes are TRBV27 and TRBJ1-2, with 8 nucleotides matching TRBD1. Germline-derived CDR1 and CDR2 are MNHEY and SMNVEV (reference sequence). The CDR3 spans 19 residues. V lost 3 bases and J lost 3; bases outside the gene matches: 18. The CDR3 nucleotides read TGTGCCAGCAGTTTCCTAAGTCGAACAGGGGGGGAGTCCGACTATGGCTACACCTTC. Amino acids: CASSFLSRTGGESDYGYTF.

The chain links TRBV30 to TRBJ1-5; maybe TRBD1 (5 bases). Between the trimmed V and J ends, which lost 2 bases and 3 bases, there was a span of 8 bases. The CDR3 covers 13 residues. From germline, CDR1 is GTSNPN and CDR2 SVGIG (reference sequence). In DNA form, the CDR3 reads TGTGCCTGGAGTTCCAGGGACAATCAGCCCCAGCATTTT. The encoded protein is CAWSSRDNQPQHF.

As for this clone: This is likely an artifact of a read error, given a far larger clone one base away. This CDR3 is missing its conserved last phenylalanine or tryptophan, likely due to a read error. The rearrangement links TRBV9 to TRBJ2-7; 11 bases align to TRBD2. The CDR3 runs 14 residues. V was clipped by 0 bases and J by 7 bases; unmatched bases: 3. Germline V gene data show CDR1 as SGDLS and CDR2 as YYNGEE. In DNA, the CDR3 is TGTGCCAGCAGCGTAGGTAGCGGGAGGGAAGAGCAGTACTCC. Translating gives CASSVGSGREEQYS.

The chain links TRBV14 to TRBJ1-2, with D tentatively TRBD1 (5 bases). The germline V gene has CDR1 SGHDN and CDR2 FVKESK. This CDR3 region has 14 residues. Between the trimmed V and J ends, which lost 5 bases and 5 bases, there was a span of 15 bases. CDR3 sequence (DNA): TGTGCCAGCAGCGCGACAGCCTGGTTATATGGCTACACCTTC. This codes for CASSATAWLYGYTF.

The rearrangement links TRBV5-4 to TRBJ2-2; maybe TRBD1 (6 bases). This CDR3 spans 14 amino acids. The V end was cut by 2 bases, the J end by 5 bases, with 10 bases between. Germline loops: CDR1 SGHNT, CDR2 YYREEE (reference sequence). The CDR3 DNA sequence: TGTGCCAGCAGCTTCGGCAGGGGTACCGGGGAGCTGTTTTTT. Translating gives CASSFGRGTGELFF.

The chain links TRBV11-2 to TRBJ2-3, with TRBD2 identical over 8 bases. Per the germline V gene, CDR1 is SGHAT and CDR2 is FQNNGV. The CDR3 runs to 15 residues. The trim removed 0 bases at V and 4 bases at J, leaving 3 bases unmatched. Here the CDR3 DNA reads TGTGCCAGCAGCTTAGATGTAGCGGGATCAGATACGCAGTATTTT. Encoded protein: CASSLDVAGSDTQYF.

This clone occurred a few times. The chain joins TRBV5-1 to TRBJ1-5, with 10 positions matching TRBD1. Per the germline V gene, CDR1 is SGHRS and CDR2 is YFSETQ. Trimming took 0 bases from V and 10 from J; bases not matched to a gene: 4. The CDR3 sequence is 14 residues long. The CDR3 here is CASSLGDRGHPQHF. As DNA, the CDR3 is TGCGCCAGCAGCTTGGGGGACAGGGGCCATCCCCAGCATTTT.

Turning to this clone: This sample also contains other DNA sequences that code for the same CDR3. This chain links TRBV27 with TRBJ1-1; D is unresolved. The CDR3 runs 14 residues. Trimming cost V 3 bases and J 0 bases, with 8 bases left between them. In germline, CDR1 is MNHEY, CDR2 SMNVEV (reference sequence). Written as DNA, the CDR3 is TGTGCCAGCAGTTTGAACAGAGTGAACACTGAAGCTTTCTTT. Amino acid sequence: CASSLNRVNTEAFF.

On this clone: This may stem from a read error, because a much larger clone lies one nucleotide away. This sequence joins TRBV5-6 and TRBJ1-1; no clear D. Germline loops: CDR1 SGHDT, CDR2 YYEEEE. The CDR3 consists of 13 residues. The CDR3 sequence: CASSGLTNAEAFF. CDR3 coding DNA: TGTGCCAGCAGTGGATTGACGAACGCTGAAGCTTTCTTT.

The chain couples TRBV7-9 to TRBJ1-4; D not certain. CDR3 length: 12 amino acids. V was pared by 1 base and J by 7 bases, with 4 bases between. Germline CDR1 is SEHNR and CDR2 is FQNEAQ (reference sequence). DNA for the CDR3: TGTGCCAGCAGCTTAGAAACTGAAAAACTGTTTTTT. Its translation: CASSLETEKLFF.

The V and J genes are TRBV25-1 and TRBJ1-3; D gene unclear. CDR1 is MGHDK, CDR2 SYGVNS, per germline. With 7 bases removed from V and 4 bases from J, the gap between germline ends came to 5 bases. The CDR3 totals 11 residues. The CDR3 is CASTEGNTIYF. The CDR3 region has the DNA TGTGCCAGCACTGAGGGAAACACCATATATTTT.

J is TRBJ2-1 and V is TRBV19; D could derive from TRBD1 or TRBD2 (5 bases each). Germline V gene sequence: CDR1 LNHDA, CDR2 SQIVND (reference sequence). Trimming stripped 1 base from V and 8 bases from J, with 15 bases between. The CDR3 has 15 amino acids. The CDR3 loop reads CASSIGTGGFDEQFF. In DNA form, the CDR3 reads TGTGCCAGTAGTATAGGGACTGGGGGTTTCGATGAGCAGTTCTTC.

There are a few counts of this clone. This rearrangement joins TRBV19 to TRBJ2-3; 7 positions match TRBD1. Per germline, CDR1 LNHDA and CDR2 SQIVND (reference sequence). J was trimmed by 5 bases and V by 3 bases; bases with no gene match: 5. The CDR3 has 14 residues. The CDR3 nucleotides are TGTGCCAGTAGTATGCCGAGGACAGGAGATACGCAGTATTTT. Amino acids: CASSMPRTGDTQYF.

This rearrangement joins TRBV27 to TRBJ1-1; 7 nucleotides agree with TRBD1. This CDR3 comprises 14 residues. Germline V gene lookup returns CDR1 MNHEY and CDR2 SMNVEV (reference sequence). Unmatched junction bases numbered 3, after V lost 5 bases and J lost 0 bases. CDR3 bases: TGTGCCAGCAGTAAACAGGGGTTGAACACTGAAGCTTTCTTT. This gives the protein CASSKQGLNTEAFF.

The rearrangement uses TRBV6-5 and TRBJ2-7; 8 positions match TRBD2. The trim removed 6 bases at V and 4 bases at J, leaving 11 bases unmatched. This CDR3 comprises 15 residues. From germline, CDR1 is MNHEY and CDR2 SVGAGI. The CDR3, as DNA: TGTGCCAGCAGCCGAGGGACTAGTGAGGCTTACGAGCAGTACTTC. Amino acids: CASSRGTSEAYEQYF.

J is TRBJ1-1 and V is TRBV7-9; D gene uncertain. Looked up from germline, CDR1 is SEHNR and CDR2 is FQNEAQ (reference sequence). Trimming removed 7 bases from V and 3 bases from J, with 12 bases in between. The CDR3 length is 13 residues. CDR3 DNA: TGTGCCAGCACCCCCTATTTGGACACTGAAGCTTTCTTT. Amino acids: CASTPYLDTEAFF.

The chain joins TRBV6-1 to TRBJ1-5; perhaps TRBD1 as D (6 bases). CDR1 and CDR2 (germline): MNHNS, SASEGT. Trimming removed 10 bases at V and 11 bases at J, with 12 bases between. The CDR3 consists of 10 residues. In nucleotides, the CDR3 is TGTGCCACCGGGGGCCGCACCCAGCATTTT. Its protein is CATGGRTQHF.

This chain uses TRBV14 with TRBJ2-1; a possible D gene is TRBD2 (6 bases). Germline CDR1 reads SGHDN; CDR2 reads FVKESK. Trimming took off 4 bases at V and 7 bases at J, with 23 bases between the two ends. CDR3 length: 17 amino acids. The CDR3, as DNA: TGTGCCAGCAGCCCACACGGTGGGCGGGAAGGTTGGAATGAGCAGTTCTTC. Translation: CASSPHGGREGWNEQFF. Full variable domain (rest looked up from reference TRBV14 and TRBJ2-1): EAGVTQFPSHSVIEKGQTVTLRCDPISGHDNLYWYRRVMGKEIKFLLHFVKESKQDESGMPNNRFLAERTGGTYSTLKVQPAELEDSGVYFCASSPHGGREGWNEQFFGPGTRLTVL.

Concerning this clone: A much larger clone differs by one base, so this may be a read error. Other DNA sequences in this specimen translate into the identical CDR3. The J gene is TRBJ2-5, the V gene TRBV7-9; D remains ambiguous. Germline-derived CDR1 and CDR2 are SEHNR and FQNEAQ (reference sequence). This CDR3 comprises 12 residues. Trimming removed 1 base at V and 3 bases at J, with 3 bases between. CDR3 nucleotide sequence: TGTGCCAGCAGCTTAGTGGAAGAGACCCAGTACTTC. It is translated as CASSLVEETQYF.